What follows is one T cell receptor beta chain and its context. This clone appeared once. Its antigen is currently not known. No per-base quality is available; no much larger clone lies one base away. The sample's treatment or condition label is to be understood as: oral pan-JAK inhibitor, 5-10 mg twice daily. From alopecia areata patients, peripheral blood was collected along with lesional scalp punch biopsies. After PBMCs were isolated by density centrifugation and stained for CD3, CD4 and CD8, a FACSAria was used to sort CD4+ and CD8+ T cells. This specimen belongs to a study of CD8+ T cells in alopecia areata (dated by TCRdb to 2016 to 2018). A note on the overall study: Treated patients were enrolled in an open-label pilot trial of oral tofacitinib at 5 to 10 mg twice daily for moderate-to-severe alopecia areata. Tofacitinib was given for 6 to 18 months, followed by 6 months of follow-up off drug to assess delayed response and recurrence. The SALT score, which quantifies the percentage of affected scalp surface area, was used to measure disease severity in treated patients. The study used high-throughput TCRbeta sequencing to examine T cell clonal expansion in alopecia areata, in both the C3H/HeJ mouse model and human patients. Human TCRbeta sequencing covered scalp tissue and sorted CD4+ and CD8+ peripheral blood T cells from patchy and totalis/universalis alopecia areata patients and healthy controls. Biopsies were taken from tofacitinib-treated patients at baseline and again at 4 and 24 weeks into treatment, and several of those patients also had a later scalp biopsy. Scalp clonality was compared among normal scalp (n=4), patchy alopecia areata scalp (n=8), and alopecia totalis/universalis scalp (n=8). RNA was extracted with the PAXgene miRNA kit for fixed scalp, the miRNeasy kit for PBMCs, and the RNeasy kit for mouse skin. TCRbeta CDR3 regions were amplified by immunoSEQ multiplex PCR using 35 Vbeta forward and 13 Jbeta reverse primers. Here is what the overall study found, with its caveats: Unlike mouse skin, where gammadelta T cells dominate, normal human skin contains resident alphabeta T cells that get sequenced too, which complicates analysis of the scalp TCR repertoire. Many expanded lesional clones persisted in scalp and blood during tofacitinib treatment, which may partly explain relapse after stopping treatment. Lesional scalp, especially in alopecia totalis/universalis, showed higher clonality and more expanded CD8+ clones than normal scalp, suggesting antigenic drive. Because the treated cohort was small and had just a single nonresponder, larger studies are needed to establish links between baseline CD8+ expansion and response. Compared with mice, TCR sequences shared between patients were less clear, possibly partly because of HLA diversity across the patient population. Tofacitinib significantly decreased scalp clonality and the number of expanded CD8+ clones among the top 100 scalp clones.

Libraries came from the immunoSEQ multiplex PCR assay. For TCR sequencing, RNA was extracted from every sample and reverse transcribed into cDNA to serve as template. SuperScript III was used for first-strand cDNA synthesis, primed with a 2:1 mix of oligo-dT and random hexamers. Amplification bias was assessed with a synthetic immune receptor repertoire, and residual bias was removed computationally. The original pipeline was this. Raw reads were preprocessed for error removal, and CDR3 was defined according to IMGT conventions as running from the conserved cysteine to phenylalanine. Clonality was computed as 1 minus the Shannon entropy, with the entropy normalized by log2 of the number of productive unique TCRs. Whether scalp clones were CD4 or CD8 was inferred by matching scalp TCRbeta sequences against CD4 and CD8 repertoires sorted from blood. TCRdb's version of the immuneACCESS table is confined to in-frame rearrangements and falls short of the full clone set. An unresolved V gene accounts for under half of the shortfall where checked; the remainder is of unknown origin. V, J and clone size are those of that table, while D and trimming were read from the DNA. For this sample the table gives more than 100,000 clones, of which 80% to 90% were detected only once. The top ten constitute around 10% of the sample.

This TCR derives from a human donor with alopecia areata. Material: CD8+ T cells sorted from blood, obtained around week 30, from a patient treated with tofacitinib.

The CDR3 in this case is CASSLKDPTWTGKVYEQYF. In nucleotide form, the sequence is TGTGCCAGCAGCTTAAAAGATCCAACATGGACAGGGAAGGTTTACGAGCAGTACTTC. The chain is assembled from TRBV7-2 and TRBJ2-7, with TRBD1 identical over 8 junction bases. Its CDR3 holds 19 amino acids, cysteine through phenylalanine. The retained sequence is limited to the CDR3, 57 bases, with the frame set at the first base. Trimming removed 2 bases from V and 4 bases from J; the gene matches leave 19 bases unexplained. The germline V gene yields SGHTA for CDR1 and FQGNSA for CDR2.